Sequencing of this T cell receptor beta chain was carried out in a study of T cells after yellow fever vaccination. Study overall: Researchers used SMART-Seq v4 Ultra Low Input to prepare fractions that had low cell numbers. Whole-study results and caveats: Bulk-population clonotypes that are abundant could appear as contaminants in FACS-sorted repertoires. Weaker in magnitude, the secondary response showed a faster peak on day 5 versus 15.

This CDR3 is built from 18 residues. Unmatched junction bases numbered 8, after V lost 2 bases and J lost 0 bases. CDR1 and CDR2 (germline): SGHRS, YFSETQ. This clonotype was seen a handful of times. Its target is not known. UMIs and a universal primer site were added when TCR cDNA was made by 5'RACE template switching. TCRdb re-called the 5' RACE reads with MiXCR, one entry per CDR3 protein. The table records 250,000 to 350,000 distinct CDR3 sequences, about 10% of them present only once. The receptor was derived from a man aged 18 to 29 who received the YFV17D yellow fever vaccine. The rearrangement links TRBV5-1 to TRBJ2-4; 10 bases agree with TRBD2. Here the sequenced sample was CD4+ T cells sorted from PBMCs, taken 5 days after the yellow fever booster vaccination. The CDR3 DNA is TGCGCCAGCAGCTTAGGGACTAGCGCAGATCTAGCCAAAAACATTCAGTACTTC. Amino acid sequence: CASSLGTSADLAKNIQYF.